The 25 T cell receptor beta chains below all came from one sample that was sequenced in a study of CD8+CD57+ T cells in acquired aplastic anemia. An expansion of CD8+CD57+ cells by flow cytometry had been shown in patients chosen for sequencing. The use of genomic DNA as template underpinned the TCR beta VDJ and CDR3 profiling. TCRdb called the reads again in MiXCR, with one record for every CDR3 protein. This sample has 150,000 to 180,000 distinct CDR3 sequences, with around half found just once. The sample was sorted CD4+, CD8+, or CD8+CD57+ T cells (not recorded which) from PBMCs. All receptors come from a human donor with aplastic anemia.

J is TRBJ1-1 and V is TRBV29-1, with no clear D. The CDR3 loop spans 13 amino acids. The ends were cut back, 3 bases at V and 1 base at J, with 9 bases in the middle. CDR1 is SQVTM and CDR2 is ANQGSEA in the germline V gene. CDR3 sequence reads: CSVDRATNTEAFF. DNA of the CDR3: TGCAGCGTTGATCGGGCCACGAACACTGAAGCTTTCTTT.

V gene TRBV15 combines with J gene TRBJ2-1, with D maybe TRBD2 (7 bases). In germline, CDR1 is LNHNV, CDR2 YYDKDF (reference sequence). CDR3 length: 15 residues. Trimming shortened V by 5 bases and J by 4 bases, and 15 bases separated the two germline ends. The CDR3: CATSASGTSYNEQFF. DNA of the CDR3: TGTGCCACCAGCGCGAGCGGGACAAGTTACAATGAGCAGTTCTTC. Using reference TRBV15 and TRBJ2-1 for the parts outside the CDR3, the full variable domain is DAMVIQNPRYQVTQFGKPVTLSCSQTLNHNVMYWYQQKSSQAPKLLFHYYDKDFNNEADTPDNFQSRRPNTSFCFLDIRSPGLGDTAMYLCATSASGTSYNEQFFGPGTRLTVL.

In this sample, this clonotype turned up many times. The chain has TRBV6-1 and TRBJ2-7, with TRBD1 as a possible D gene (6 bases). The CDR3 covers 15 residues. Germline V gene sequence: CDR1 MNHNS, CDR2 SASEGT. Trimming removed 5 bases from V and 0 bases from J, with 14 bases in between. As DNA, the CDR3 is TGTGCCAGCAGTCTCGGGACATTAGCCTCCTACGAGCAGTACTTC. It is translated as CASSLGTLASYEQYF.

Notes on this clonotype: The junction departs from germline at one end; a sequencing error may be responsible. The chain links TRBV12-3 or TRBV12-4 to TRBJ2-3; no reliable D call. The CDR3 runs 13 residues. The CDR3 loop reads CASRLVGIDTQYF. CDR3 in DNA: TGTGCCAGCAGATTAGTTGGGATTGATACGCAGTATTTT.

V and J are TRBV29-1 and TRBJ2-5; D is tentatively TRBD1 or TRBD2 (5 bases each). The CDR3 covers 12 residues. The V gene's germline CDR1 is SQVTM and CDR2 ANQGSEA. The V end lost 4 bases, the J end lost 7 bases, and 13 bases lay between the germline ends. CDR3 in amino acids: CSVGGGSGTQYF. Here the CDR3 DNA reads TGCAGCGTTGGTGGGGGATCGGGGACCCAGTACTTC.

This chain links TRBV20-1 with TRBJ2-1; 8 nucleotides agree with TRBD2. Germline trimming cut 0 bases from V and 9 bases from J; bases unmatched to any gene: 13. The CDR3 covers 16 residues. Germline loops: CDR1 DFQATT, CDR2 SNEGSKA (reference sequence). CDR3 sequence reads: CSAREVFEREKTEQFF. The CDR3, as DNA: TGCAGTGCTAGAGAAGTATTCGAGCGGGAGAAGACTGAGCAGTTCTTC.

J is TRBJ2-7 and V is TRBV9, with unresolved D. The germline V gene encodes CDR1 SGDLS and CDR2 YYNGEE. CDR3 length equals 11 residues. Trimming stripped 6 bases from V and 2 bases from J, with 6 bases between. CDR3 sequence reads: CASTSPYEQYF. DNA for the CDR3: TGTGCCAGCACGTCACCCTACGAGCAGTACTTC. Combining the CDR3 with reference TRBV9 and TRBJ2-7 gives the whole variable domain DSGVTQTPKHLITATGQRVTLRCSPRSGDLSVYWYQQSLDQGLQFLIQYYNGEERAKGNILERFSAQQFPDLHSELNLSSLELGDSALYFCASTSPYEQYFGPGTRLTVT.

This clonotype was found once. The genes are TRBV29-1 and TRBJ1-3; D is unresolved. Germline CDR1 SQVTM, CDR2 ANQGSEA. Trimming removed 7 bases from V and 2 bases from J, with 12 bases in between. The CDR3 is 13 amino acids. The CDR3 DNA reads TGCAGCGCCCCCCGGGGTGCTGGAAACACCATATATTTT. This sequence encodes CSAPRGAGNTIYF.

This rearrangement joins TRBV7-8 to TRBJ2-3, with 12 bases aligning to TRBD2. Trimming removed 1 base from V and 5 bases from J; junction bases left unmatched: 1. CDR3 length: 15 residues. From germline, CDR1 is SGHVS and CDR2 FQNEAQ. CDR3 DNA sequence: TGTGCCAGCAGCTTAGAGACTAGCGGGAGAGATACGCAGTATTTT. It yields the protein CASSLETSGRDTQYF.

The CDR3 DNA reads as TGTGCCAGTACGGTGTCGATGGTGAACACTGAAGCTTTCTTT. This codes for CASTVSMVNTEAFF. The chain couples TRBV19 to TRBJ1-1; D ambiguous. V dropped 7 bases and J dropped 0 bases, with 12 bases sitting between them. Germline CDR1 and CDR2: LNHDA and SQIVND (reference sequence). This CDR3 is 14 amino acids long.

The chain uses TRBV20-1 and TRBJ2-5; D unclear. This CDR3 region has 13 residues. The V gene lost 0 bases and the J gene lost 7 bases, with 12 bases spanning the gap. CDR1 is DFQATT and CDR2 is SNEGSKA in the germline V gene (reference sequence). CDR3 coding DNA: TGCAGTGCTAGAGAGGTCCACACGGGGACCCAGTACTTC. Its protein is CSAREVHTGTQYF.

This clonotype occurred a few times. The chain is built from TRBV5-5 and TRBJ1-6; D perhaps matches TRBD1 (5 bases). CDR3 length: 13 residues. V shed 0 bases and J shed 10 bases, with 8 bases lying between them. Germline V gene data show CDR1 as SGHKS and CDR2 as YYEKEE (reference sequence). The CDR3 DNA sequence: TGTGCCAGCAGCTTGGCAGGGAAGTCACCCCTCCACTTT. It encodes CASSLAGKSPLHF.

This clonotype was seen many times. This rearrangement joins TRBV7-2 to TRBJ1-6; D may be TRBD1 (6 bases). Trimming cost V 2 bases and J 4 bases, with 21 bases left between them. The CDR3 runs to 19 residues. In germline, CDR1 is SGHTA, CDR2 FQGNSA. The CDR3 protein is CASSLPVDEEGVYNSPLHF. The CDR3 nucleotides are TGTGCCAGCAGCTTACCGGTTGACGAGGAGGGGGTATATAATTCACCCCTCCACTTT.

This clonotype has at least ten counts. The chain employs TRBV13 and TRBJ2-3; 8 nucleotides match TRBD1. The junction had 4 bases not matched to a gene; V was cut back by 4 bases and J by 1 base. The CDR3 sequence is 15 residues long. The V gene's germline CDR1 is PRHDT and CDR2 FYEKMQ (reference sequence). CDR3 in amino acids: CASSSQGVGTDTQYF. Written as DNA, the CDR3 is TGTGCCAGCAGCTCACAGGGGGTTGGCACAGATACGCAGTATTTT.

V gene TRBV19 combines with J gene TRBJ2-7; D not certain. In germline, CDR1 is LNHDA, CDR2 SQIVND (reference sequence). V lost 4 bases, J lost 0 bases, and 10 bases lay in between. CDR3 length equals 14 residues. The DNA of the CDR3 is TGTGCCAGTAGTACGTGGATCGACTCCTACGAGCAGTACTTC. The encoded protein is CASSTWIDSYEQYF.

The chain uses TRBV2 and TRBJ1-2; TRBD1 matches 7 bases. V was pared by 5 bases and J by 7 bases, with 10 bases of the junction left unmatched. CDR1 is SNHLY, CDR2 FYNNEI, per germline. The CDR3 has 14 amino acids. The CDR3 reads CASSPTGQHCGYTF. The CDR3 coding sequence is TGTGCCAGCAGTCCCACGGGACAGCACTGTGGCTACACCTTC.

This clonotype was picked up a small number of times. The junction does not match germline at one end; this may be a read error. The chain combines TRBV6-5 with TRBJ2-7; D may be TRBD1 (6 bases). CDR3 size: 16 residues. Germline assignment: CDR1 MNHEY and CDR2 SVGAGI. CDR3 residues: CTSSYSIDRPTYEQYF. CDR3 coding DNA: TGTACCAGCAGTTACTCGATAGACAGGCCAACCTACGAGCAGTACTTC.

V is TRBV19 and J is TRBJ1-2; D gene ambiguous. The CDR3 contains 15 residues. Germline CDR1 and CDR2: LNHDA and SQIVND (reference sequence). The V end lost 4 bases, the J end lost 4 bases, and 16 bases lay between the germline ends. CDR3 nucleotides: TGTGCCAGTAGTAAGAGAGGATCTCATTTCTATGGCTACACCTTC. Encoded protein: CASSKRGSHFYGYTF.

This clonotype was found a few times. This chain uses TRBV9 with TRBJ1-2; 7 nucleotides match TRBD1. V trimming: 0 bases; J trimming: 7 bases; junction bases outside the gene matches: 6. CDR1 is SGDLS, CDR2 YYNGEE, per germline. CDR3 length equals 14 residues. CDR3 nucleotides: TGTGCCAGCAGCGTAGCAGGGGGAGAGGGTGGCTACACCTTC. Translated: CASSVAGGEGGYTF.

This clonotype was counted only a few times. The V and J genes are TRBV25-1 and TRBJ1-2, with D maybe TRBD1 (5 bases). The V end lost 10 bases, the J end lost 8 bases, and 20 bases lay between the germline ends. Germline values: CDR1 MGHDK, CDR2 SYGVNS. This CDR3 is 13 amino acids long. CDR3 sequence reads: CATVRTGSEGYTF. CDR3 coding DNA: TGTGCCACCGTCAGAACAGGATCGGAGGGCTACACCTTC.

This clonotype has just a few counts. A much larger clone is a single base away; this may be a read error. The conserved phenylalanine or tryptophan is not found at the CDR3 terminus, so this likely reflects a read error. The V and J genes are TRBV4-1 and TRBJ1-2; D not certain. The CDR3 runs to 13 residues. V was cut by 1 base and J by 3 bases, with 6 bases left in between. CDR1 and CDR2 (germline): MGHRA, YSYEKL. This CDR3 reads CASSQVFDYGYTL. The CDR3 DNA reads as TGCGCCAGCAGCCAAGTTTTTGACTATGGCTACACCCTC.

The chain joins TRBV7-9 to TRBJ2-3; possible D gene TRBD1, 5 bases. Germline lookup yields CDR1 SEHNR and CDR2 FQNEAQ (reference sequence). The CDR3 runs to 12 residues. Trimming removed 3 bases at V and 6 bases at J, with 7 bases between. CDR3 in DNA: TGTGCCAGCAGCTTTCCAGGGGATACGCAGTATTTT. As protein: CASSFPGDTQYF.

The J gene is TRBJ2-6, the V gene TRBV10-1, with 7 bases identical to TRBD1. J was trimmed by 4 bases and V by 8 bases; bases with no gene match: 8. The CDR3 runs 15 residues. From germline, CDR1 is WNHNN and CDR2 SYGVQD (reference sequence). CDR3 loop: CASLGDSSGANVLTF. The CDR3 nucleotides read TGCGCCAGCCTGGGGGACAGCTCGGGGGCCAACGTCCTGACTTTC.

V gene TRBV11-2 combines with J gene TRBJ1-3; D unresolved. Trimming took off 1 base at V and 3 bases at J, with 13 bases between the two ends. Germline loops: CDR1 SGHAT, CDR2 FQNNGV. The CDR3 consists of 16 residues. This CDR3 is CASSLGSTIGGNTIYF. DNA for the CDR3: TGTGCCAGCAGCTTAGGGTCAACTATAGGTGGAAACACCATATATTTT.

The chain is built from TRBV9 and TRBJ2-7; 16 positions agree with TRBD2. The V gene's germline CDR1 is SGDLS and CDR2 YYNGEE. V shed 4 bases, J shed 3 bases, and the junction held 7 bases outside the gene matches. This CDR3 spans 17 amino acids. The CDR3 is CASSTGTSGGAVYEQYF. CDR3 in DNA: TGTGCCAGCAGCACAGGGACTAGCGGGGGGGCCGTCTACGAGCAGTACTTC.